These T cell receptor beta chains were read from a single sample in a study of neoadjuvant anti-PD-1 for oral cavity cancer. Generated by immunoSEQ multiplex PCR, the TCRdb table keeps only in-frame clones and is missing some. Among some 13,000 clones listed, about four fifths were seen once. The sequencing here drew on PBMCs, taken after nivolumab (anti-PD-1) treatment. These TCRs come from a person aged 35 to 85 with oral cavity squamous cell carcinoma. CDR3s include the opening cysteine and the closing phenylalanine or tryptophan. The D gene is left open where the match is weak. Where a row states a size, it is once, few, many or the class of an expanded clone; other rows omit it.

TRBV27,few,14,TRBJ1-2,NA,TGTGCCAGCAGTTTCCGAGAAGGGAACTATGGCTACACCTTC,CASSFREGNYGYTF
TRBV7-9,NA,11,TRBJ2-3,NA,TGTGCCAGCAGCTCCGTAGATACGCAGTATTTT,CASSSVDTQYF
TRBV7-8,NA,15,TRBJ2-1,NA,TGTGCCAGCAGCTTAGGAGGGGGACTATTCAATGAGCAGTTCTTC,CASSLGGGLFNEQFF
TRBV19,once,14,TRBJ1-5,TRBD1,TGTGCCAGTAGTATTGGACAGGACTGGGGACCCCAGCATTTT,CASSIGQDWGPQHF
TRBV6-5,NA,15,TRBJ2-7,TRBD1,TGTGCCAGCAGTTACTCGGGGGACAGGGTCTACGAGCAGTACTTC,CASSYSGDRVYEQYF
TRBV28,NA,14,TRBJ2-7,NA,TGTGCCAGCAGCCAAGGATGGCTTTCCTACGAGCAGTACTTC,CASSQGWLSYEQYF
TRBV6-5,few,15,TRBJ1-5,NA,TGTGCCAGCAGTTCCCGGGCCACCAGTAATCAGCCCCAGCATTTT,CASSSRATSNQPQHF
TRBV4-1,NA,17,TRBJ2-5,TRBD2,TGCGCCAGCAGCCAAGGTTACAGCGGGAGTATTGGGGAGACCCAGTACTTC,CASSQGYSGSIGETQYF
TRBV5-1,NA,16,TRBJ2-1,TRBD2,TGCGCCAGCAGCACAGGACTAGCGGGAGGAGGCAATGAGCAGTTCTTC,CASSTGLAGGGNEQFF
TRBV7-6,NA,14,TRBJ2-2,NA,TGTGCCAGCAGCCCCAACGTCGTAACCGGGGAGCTGTTTTTT,CASSPNVVTGELFF
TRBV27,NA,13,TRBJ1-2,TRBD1,TGTGCCAGCAGGGGACAGGGTTACTATGGCTACACCTTC,CASRGQGYYGYTF
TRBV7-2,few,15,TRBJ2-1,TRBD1,TGTGCCAGCAGCCCAGGGACAGGGAAATACAATGAGCAGTTCTTC,CASSPGTGKYNEQFF
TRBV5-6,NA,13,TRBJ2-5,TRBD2,TGTGCCAGCAGCTTGCGGGGGGAAGAGACCCAGTACTTC,CASSLRGEETQYF
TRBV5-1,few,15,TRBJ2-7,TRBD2,TGCGCCAGCAGCTTGGAAGGGGCGGGAGCCTACGAGCAGTACTTC,CASSLEGAGAYEQYF
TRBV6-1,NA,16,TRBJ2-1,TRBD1,TGTGCCAGCAGTGACGGACAGGGGGGAACCTACAATGAGCAGTTCTTC,CASSDGQGGTYNEQFF
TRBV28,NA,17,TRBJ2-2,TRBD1,TGTGCCAGCAGTTTAGGTGACAGGGGGCTTGACACCGGGGAGCTGTTTTTT,CASSLGDRGLDTGELFF
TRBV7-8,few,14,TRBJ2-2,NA,TGTGCCAGCAGCTCGACGGTGAACACCGGGGAGCTGTTTTTT,CASSSTVNTGELFF
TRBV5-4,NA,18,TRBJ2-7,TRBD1,TGTGCCAGCAGCTTGGCCAACCTACAGGGGGTAAGGACCTACGAGCAGTACTTC,CASSLANLQGVRTYEQYF
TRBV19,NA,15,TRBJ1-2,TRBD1,TGTGCCAGTAGTATAGGGCCCGGGACAGGGGATGGCTACACCTTC,CASSIGPGTGDGYTF
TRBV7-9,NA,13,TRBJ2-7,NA,TGTGCCAGCAGCTTAGGGCGCAGTTACGAGCAGTACTTC,CASSLGRSYEQYF
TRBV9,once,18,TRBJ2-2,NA,TGTGCCAGCAGCGTGAAGTCGTTAACCCCCCCGAACACCGGGGAGCTGTTTTTT,CASSVKSLTPPNTGELFF
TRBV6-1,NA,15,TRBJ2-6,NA,TGTGCCAGCAGTGCGGCTAGCGCTGGGGCCAACGTCCTGACTTTC,CASSAASAGANVLTF
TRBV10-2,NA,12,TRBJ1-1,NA,TGCGCCAGCAGTGAGACCGTCGGACCCTCTTTCTTT,CASSETVGPSFF
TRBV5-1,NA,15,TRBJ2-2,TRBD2,TGCGCCAGCACCATCGGACTAGCGGGAGTCGGGGAGCTGTTTTTT,CASTIGLAGVGELFF
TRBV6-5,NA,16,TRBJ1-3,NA,TGTGCCAGCAGTTACTCGGGCGGGGTTCCTGGAAACACCATATATTTT,CASSYSGGVPGNTIYF
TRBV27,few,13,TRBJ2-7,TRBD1,TGTGCCAGCAGTACCGGGACAGCTACCGAGCAGTACTTC,CASSTGTATEQYF
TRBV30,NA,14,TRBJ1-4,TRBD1,TGTGCCTGGCCCGGGACAGTAGGGGCTGAAAAACTGTTTTTT,CAWPGTVGAEKLFF
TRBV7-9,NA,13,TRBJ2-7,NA,TGTGCCAGCAGCTGGACAGTGACTAAAGAGCAGTACTTC,CASSWTVTKEQYF
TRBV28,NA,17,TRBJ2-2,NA,TGTGCCAGCATCACCCGCGCCCTAGCAACGAACACCGGGGAGCTGTTTTTT,CASITRALATNTGELFF
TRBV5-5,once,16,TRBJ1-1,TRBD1,TGTGCCAGCAGCTGGGGGACAGGTCGAGCGAACACTGAAGCTTTCTTT,CASSWGTGRANTEAFF
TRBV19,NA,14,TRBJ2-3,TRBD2,TGTGCCTGTAGGGAGGGGCCTAGCACAGATACGCAGTATTTT,CACREGPSTDTQYF
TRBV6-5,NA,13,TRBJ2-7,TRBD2,TGTGCCAGCAGTAACGGACTAGCGAGGGAGCAGTACTTC,CASSNGLAREQYF
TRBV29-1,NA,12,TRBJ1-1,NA,TGCACCGACTCGGCAGGGCGTACTGAAGCTTTCTTT,CTDSAGRTEAFF
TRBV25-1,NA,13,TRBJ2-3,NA,TGTGCCAGCAGTGAATCCCTAGTAGGTAGTAGGTATTTT,CASSESLVGSRYF
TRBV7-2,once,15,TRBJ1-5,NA,TGTGCCAGCGGTCCCGGGGTCTGGGGCAATCAGCCCCAGCATTTT,CASGPGVWGNQPQHF
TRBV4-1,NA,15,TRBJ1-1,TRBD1,TGCGCCAGCAGCCGCGTCCAGGGGGCGGGCACTGAAGCTTTCTTT,CASSRVQGAGTEAFF
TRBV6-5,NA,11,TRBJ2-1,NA,TGTGCCAGCAGCCTGCTCCAAGAGCAGTTCTTC,CASSLLQEQFF
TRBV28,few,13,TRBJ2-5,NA,TGTGCCAGCAGTTTTCTGGCGGGAGAGACCCAGTACTTC,CASSFLAGETQYF
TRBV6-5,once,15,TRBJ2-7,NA,TGTGCCAGCAGAGCCGGGACGGATAGTTCCTACGAGCAGTACTTC,CASRAGTDSSYEQYF
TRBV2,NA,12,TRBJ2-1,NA,TGTGCCAGCAGTTTCCCCCCTGGTGAGCAGTTCTTC,CASSFPPGEQFF
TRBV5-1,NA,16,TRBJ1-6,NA,TGCGCCAGCAGCTTGGCTATGGGGCGAGGGAATTCACCCCTCCACTTT,CASSLAMGRGNSPLHF
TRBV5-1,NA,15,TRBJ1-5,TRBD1,TGCGCCAGCAGCTTGGACCCAGGGGGCGGTCAGCCCCAGCATTTT,CASSLDPGGGQPQHF
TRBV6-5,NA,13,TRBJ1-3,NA,TGTGCCAGCAGCCAGGGGCCTGGAAACACCATATATTTT,CASSQGPGNTIYF
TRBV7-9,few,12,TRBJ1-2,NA,TGTGCCAGCAGCCCTAAAGTCTATGGCTACACCTTC,CASSPKVYGYTF
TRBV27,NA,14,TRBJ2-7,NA,TGTGCCAGCAGTCCTCTCGATGATCCCTACGAGCAGTACTTC,CASSPLDDPYEQYF
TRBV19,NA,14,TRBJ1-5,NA,TGTGCCAGTACCCCCTCGGCAGGCAATCAGCCCCAGCATTTT,CASTPSAGNQPQHF